This is a list of T cell receptor beta chains from one sample in a study of blood T cells in healthy people across ages. MiXCR was run by TCRdb on the 5' RACE reads, yielding one entry per CDR3 protein. Of approximately 700,000 distinct CDR3 sequences listed, about 30% were seen once; the top ten hold less than 20%. Material: blood. The receptors were sampled from an elderly woman in good health. Each CDR3 is given with its conserved first and last residue. Each record gives: D gene, clone size, V gene, J gene, CDR3 DNA, CDR3 protein. A D gene is named only where the DNA matches it firmly. Only some rows state a clone size, as once, few, many or a class for expanded clones.

D gene: -
clone size: -
V gene: TRBV27
J gene: TRBJ2-2
CDR3 DNA: TGTGCCAGCAAATCGGGGAGATCAAACACCGGGGAGCTGTTTTTT
CDR3 protein: CASKSGRSNTGELFF

D gene: TRBD2
clone size: -
V gene: TRBV6-7
J gene: TRBJ2-3
CDR3 DNA: TGTGCCAGCAGAACGCTAGCGGGAGACGATACGCAGTATTTT
CDR3 protein: CASRTLAGDDTQYF

D gene: -
clone size: few
V gene: TRBV24-1
J gene: TRBJ1-5
CDR3 DNA: TGTGCCACCAGTGAGGGGACGGGGGATCAGCCCCAGCATTTT
CDR3 protein: CATSEGTGDQPQHF

D gene: -
clone size: many
V gene: TRBV4-2
J gene: TRBJ1-6
CDR3 DNA: TGTGCCAGCAGCCAAGCCGACCATAATTCACCCCTCCACTTT
CDR3 protein: CASSQADHNSPLHF

D gene: -
clone size: many
V gene: TRBV20-1
J gene: TRBJ2-1
CDR3 DNA: TGCAGTGCTAGAGTAACAGGCTCCTACAATGAGCAGTTCTTC
CDR3 protein: CSARVTGSYNEQFF

D gene: -
clone size: -
V gene: TRBV20-1
J gene: TRBJ2-1
CDR3 DNA: TGCAGTGCTAGCGGGGGCGGGGACAATGAGCAGTTCTTC
CDR3 protein: CSASGGGDNEQFF

D gene: TRBD1
clone size: many
V gene: TRBV7-2
J gene: TRBJ2-3
CDR3 DNA: TGTGCCAGCAGCTTAGGTTTCGCAGGGGGAACAGATACGCAGTATTTT
CDR3 protein: CASSLGFAGGTDTQYF

D gene: TRBD1
clone size: -
V gene: TRBV20-1
J gene: TRBJ1-2
CDR3 DNA: TGCAGTGCAACCGGGACAGGAGCTAACTATGGCTACACCTTC
CDR3 protein: CSATGTGANYGYTF

D gene: -
clone size: -
V gene: TRBV29-1
J gene: TRBJ2-7
CDR3 DNA: TGCAGCGTTGAAGATCGTCGCAACTCCTACGAGCAGTACTTC
CDR3 protein: CSVEDRRNSYEQYF

D gene: TRBD2
clone size: few
V gene: TRBV24-1
J gene: TRBJ2-1
CDR3 DNA: TGTGCCACCAGTGACAGACTAGCGGGGTCGGTCAATGAGCAGTTCTTC
CDR3 protein: CATSDRLAGSVNEQFF

D gene: TRBD2
clone size: many
V gene: TRBV20-1
J gene: TRBJ2-5
CDR3 DNA: TGCAGTGCTAACCGAATCGGCAAAGGACTAGCGGGGGAATATCTCGAGACCCAGTACTTC
CDR3 protein: CSANRIGKGLAGEYLETQYF

D gene: -
clone size: -
V gene: TRBV20-1
J gene: TRBJ1-5
CDR3 DNA: TGCAGTGCTAGCGCGGGACACTATAGCAATCAGCCCCAGCATTTT
CDR3 protein: CSASAGHYSNQPQHF

D gene: TRBD2
clone size: -
V gene: TRBV7-2
J gene: TRBJ2-2
CDR3 DNA: TGTGCCAGCAGCTTACCGGCTAGCGGAACCGGCGCGAACACCGGGGAGCTGTTTTTT
CDR3 protein: CASSLPASGTGANTGELFF

D gene: TRBD1
clone size: many
V gene: TRBV4-3
J gene: TRBJ1-2
CDR3 DNA: TGCGCCAGCAGCCAAGACGCAGGGGGGGCTAACTATGGCTACACCTTC
CDR3 protein: CASSQDAGGANYGYTF

D gene: TRBD1
clone size: few
V gene: TRBV5-1
J gene: TRBJ2-7
CDR3 DNA: TGCGCCAGCAGCGCTAAGACAGGGGGCTACGAGCAGTACTTC
CDR3 protein: CASSAKTGGYEQYF

D gene: -
clone size: few
V gene: TRBV20-1
J gene: TRBJ1-1
CDR3 DNA: TGCAGTGCTAGATTCAGGGGACGTGGGAGAGTCACTGAAGCTTTCTTT
CDR3 protein: CSARFRGRGRVTEAFF

D gene: TRBD1
clone size: many
V gene: TRBV29-1
J gene: TRBJ2-5
CDR3 DNA: TGCAGCGTTGAAGATACACAGGGGGGGACCCAGTACTTC
CDR3 protein: CSVEDTQGGTQYF

D gene: TRBD2
clone size: few
V gene: TRBV20-1
J gene: TRBJ2-1
CDR3 DNA: TGCAGTGCTAGCTCACGAGCGGGATCATACAATGAGCAGTTCTTC
CDR3 protein: CSASSRAGSYNEQFF